This TCR beta chain emerged from a study of shared clonotypes between healthy human individuals. V was shortened by 5 bases and J by 6 bases, with 8 bases between the two germline ends. The CDR3 has 11 amino acids. The germline V gene has CDR1 LNHDA and CDR2 SQIVND (reference sequence). Using immunoSEQ multiplex PCR, the repertoire was profiled, and TCRdb retains in-frame clones only, with some absent. The table records some 1.5 million clones, roughly 96% of them present only once. The V and J genes are TRBV19 and TRBJ2-7, with D perhaps matching TRBD1 (5 bases). The sequence derives from a man aged 25 to 45 in good health. Sequenced: naive CD4+ T cells sorted from blood. Sample subset: CD45RA+ positively selected. This chain's CDR3 is CASSGAFEQYF. The CDR3 DNA sequence: TGTGCCAGTAGTGGGGCTTTCGAGCAGTACTTC.